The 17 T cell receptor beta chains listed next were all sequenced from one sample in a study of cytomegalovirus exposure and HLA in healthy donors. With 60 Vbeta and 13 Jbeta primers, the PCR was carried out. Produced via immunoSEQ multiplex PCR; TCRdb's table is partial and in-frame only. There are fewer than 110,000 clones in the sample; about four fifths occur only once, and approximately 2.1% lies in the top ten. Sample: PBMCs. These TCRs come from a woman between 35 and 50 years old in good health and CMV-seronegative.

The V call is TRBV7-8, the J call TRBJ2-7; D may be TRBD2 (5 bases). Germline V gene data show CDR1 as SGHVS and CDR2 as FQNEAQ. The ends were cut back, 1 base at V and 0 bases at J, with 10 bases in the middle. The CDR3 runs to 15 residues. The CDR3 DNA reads TGTGCCAGCAGCTTAGGAGCGGAGAGCTCCTACGAGCAGTACTTC. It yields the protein CASSLGAESSYEQYF. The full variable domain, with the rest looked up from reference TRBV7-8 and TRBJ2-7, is GAGVSQSPRYKVAKRGQDVALRCDPISGHVSLFWYQQALGQGPEFLTYFQNEAQLDKSGLPSDRFFAERPEGSVSTLKIQRTQQEDSAVYLCASSLGAESSYEQYFGPGTRLTVT.

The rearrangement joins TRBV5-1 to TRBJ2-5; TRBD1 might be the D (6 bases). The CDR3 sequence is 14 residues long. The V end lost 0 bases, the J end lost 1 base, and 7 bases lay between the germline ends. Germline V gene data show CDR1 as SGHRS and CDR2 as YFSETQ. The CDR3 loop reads CASSLGTVQETQYF. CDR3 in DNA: TGCGCCAGCAGCTTGGGGACAGTCCAAGAGACCCAGTACTTC.

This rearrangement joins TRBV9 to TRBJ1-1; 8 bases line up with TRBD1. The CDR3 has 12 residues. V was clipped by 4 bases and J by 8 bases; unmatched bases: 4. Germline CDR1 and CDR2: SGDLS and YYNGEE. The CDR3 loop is CASSQTGGEAFF. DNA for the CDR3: TGTGCCAGCAGCCAAACAGGGGGAGAAGCTTTCTTT. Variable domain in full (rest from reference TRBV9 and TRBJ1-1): DSGVTQTPKHLITATGQRVTLRCSPRSGDLSVYWYQQSLDQGLQFLIQYYNGEERAKGNILERFSAQQFPDLHSELNLSSLELGDSALYFCASSQTGGEAFFGQGTRLTVV.

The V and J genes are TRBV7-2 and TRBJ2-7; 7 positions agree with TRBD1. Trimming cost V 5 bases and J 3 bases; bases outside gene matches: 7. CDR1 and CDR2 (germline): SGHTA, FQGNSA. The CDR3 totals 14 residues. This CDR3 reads CASSQGQAFYEQYF. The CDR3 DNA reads TGTGCCAGCAGCCAAGGACAGGCATTCTACGAGCAGTACTTC.

CDR3 sequence: CASSHEGGVNEQFF. CDR3 coding DNA: TGCGCCAGCAGTCATGAGGGAGGCGTCAATGAGCAGTTCTTC. The chain links TRBV23-1 to TRBJ2-1, with a tentative D call TRBD2 (6 bases). TRBV23-1 is an ORF; its function is uncertain. CDR3 length: 14 residues. V lost 3 bases and J 6 bases, leaving 12 bases between the germline ends.

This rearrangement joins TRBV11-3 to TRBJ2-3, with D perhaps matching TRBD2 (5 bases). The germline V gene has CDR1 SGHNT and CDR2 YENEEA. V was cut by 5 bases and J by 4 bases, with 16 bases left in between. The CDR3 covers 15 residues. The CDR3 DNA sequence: TGTGCCAGCAGCCCACGCGAAGGAGGCGCAGATACGCAGTATTTT. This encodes CASSPREGGADTQYF.

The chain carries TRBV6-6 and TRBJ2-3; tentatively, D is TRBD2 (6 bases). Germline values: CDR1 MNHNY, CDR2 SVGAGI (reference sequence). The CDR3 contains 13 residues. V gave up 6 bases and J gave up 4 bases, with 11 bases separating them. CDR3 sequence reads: CASSRDWPDTQYF. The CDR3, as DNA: TGTGCCAGCAGCAGGGACTGGCCAGATACGCAGTATTTT.

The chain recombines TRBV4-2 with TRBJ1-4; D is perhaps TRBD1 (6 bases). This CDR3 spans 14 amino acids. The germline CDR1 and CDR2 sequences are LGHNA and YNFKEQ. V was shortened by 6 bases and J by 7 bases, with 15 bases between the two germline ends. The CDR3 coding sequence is TGTGCCAGCAGGGGCGCAGGGGAAATTGAAAAACTGTTTTTT. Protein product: CASRGAGEIEKLFF.

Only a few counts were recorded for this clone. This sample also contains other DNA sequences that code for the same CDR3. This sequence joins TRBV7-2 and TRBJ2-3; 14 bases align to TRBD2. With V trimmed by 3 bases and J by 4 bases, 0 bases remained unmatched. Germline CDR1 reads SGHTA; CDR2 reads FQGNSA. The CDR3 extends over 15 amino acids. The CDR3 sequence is CASSLTSGGADTQYF. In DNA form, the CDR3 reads TGTGCCAGCAGCTTGACTAGCGGGGGGGCAGATACGCAGTATTTT.

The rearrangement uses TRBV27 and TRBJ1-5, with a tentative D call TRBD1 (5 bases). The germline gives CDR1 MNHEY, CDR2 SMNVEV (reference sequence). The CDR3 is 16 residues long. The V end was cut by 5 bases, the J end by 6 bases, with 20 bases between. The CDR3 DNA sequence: TGTGCCAGCAGTAAGGGGCAGGGATGGGAAGGTCAGCCCCAGCATTTT. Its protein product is CASSKGQGWEGQPQHF.

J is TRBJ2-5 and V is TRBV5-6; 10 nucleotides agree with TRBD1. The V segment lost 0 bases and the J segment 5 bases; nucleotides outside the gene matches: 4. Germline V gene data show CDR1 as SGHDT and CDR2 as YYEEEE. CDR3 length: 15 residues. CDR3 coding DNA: TGTGCCAGCAGCTTGGGGGGACAGGGGTTGGAGACCCAGTACTTC. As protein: CASSLGGQGLETQYF.

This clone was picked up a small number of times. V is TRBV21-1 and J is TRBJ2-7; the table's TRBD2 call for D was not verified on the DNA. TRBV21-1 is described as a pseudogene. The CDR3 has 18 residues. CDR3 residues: CASSKVMGAWRGGREQYF. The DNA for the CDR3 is TGTGCCAGCAGCAAAGTAATGGGAGCCTGGCGGGGGGGACGCGAGCAGTACTTC.

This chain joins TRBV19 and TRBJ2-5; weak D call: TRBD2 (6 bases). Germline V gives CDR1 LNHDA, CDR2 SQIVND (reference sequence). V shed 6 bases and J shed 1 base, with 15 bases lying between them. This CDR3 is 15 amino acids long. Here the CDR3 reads CASSITMTSQETQYF. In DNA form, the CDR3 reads TGTGCCAGTAGCATCACTATGACTAGCCAAGAGACCCAGTACTTC.

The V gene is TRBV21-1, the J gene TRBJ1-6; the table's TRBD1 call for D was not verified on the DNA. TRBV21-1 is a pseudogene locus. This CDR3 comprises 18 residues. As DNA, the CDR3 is TGTGCCAGCAGCACACATTACAGGGCCGAGCTTCCTCCCTCACCCCTCCACTTT. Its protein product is CASSTHYRAELPPSPLHF.

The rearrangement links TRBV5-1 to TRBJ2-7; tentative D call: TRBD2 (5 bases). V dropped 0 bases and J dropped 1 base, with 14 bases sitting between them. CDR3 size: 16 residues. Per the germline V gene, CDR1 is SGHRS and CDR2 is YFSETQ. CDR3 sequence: CASSLEVGKGSYEQYF. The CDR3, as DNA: TGCGCCAGCAGCTTGGAGGTCGGGAAGGGTTCCTACGAGCAGTACTTC.

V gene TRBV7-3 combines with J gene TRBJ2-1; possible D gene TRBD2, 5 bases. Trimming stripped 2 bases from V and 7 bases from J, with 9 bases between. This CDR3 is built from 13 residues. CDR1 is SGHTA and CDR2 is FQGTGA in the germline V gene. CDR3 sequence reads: CASSLSLENEQFF. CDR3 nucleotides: TGTGCCAGCAGCTTATCACTAGAAAATGAGCAGTTCTTC.

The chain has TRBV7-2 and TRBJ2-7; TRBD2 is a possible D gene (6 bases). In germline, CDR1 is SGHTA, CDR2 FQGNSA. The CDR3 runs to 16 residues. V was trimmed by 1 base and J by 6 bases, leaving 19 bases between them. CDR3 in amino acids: CASSLEGGRVVREQYF. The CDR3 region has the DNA TGTGCCAGCAGCTTAGAAGGAGGGAGAGTAGTACGCGAGCAGTACTTC.